This is a list of T cell receptor beta chains from one sample in a study of blood T cell repertoires in COVID-19. Data came from immunoSEQ multiplex PCR; TCRdb stores just in-frame clones and leaves some out. The table shows 150,000 or so clones, with more than 75% occurring only once. Sequenced material: peripheral blood. All receptors derive from a woman aged 70-85 years with COVID-19, enrolled during active disease. CDR3s include the opening cysteine and the closing phenylalanine or tryptophan. The order of the fields is clone size, V gene, D gene, J gene, CDR3 protein, CDR3 DNA. A D gene is named only where the DNA matches it firmly. Only some rows state a clone size, as once, few, many or a class for expanded clones.

clone_size: few; v_call: TRBV5-1; d_call: -; j_call: TRBJ2-7; cdr3_aa: CASSRDTRSEQYF; cdr3_nt: TGCGCCAGTTCCCGGGATACGAGGTCCGAGCAGTACTTC
clone_size: -; v_call: TRBV7-2; d_call: -; j_call: TRBJ2-1; cdr3_aa: CASSPSWTVGDEQFF; cdr3_nt: TGTGCCAGCAGCCCATCATGGACAGTGGGAGATGAGCAGTTCTTC
clone_size: once; v_call: TRBV6-5; d_call: TRBD1; j_call: TRBJ1-2; cdr3_aa: CASRGTGGYGYTF; cdr3_nt: TGTGCCAGCAGGGGGACAGGGGGCTATGGCTACACCTTC
clone_size: -; v_call: TRBV4-3; d_call: -; j_call: TRBJ1-1; cdr3_aa: CASSQDWAGTEAFF; cdr3_nt: TGCGCCAGCAGCCAAGACTGGGCGGGCACTGAAGCTTTCTTT
clone_size: -; v_call: TRBV5-8; d_call: -; j_call: TRBJ1-4; cdr3_aa: CASSSLGQFATNEKLFF; cdr3_nt: TGTGCCAGCAGCTCTCTCGGACAGTTTGCAACTAATGAAAAACTGTTTTTT
clone_size: -; v_call: TRBV7-8; d_call: TRBD1; j_call: TRBJ2-7; cdr3_aa: CASTQWGTGGHEQYF; cdr3_nt: TGTGCCAGCACCCAGTGGGGGACAGGGGGCCACGAGCAGTACTTC
clone_size: few; v_call: TRBV7-9; d_call: TRBD1; j_call: TRBJ1-2; cdr3_aa: CASSPWDRVLHGYTF; cdr3_nt: TGTGCCAGCAGCCCCTGGGACAGGGTATTGCATGGCTACACCTTC
clone_size: -; v_call: TRBV4-1; d_call: -; j_call: TRBJ2-1; cdr3_aa: CASSPSTGLVHNEQFF; cdr3_nt: TGCGCCAGCAGCCCGTCGACCGGGTTGGTCCACAATGAGCAGTTCTTC
clone_size: few; v_call: TRBV30; d_call: -; j_call: TRBJ1-1; cdr3_aa: CAWRLGHKLSEAFF; cdr3_nt: TGTGCCTGGAGGTTAGGACACAAACTATCAGAAGCTTTCTTT
clone_size: -; v_call: TRBV2; d_call: TRBD1; j_call: TRBJ1-3; cdr3_aa: CASSEGGTAGNTIYF; cdr3_nt: TGTGCCAGCAGTGAAGGTGGGACAGCTGGAAACACCATATATTTT
clone_size: once; v_call: TRBV19; d_call: TRBD1; j_call: TRBJ1-5; cdr3_aa: CASSIRTGRSSGQPQHF; cdr3_nt: TGTGCCAGTAGTATAAGGACAGGGCGCTCCTCTGGGCAGCCCCAGCATTTT
clone_size: -; v_call: TRBV4-1; d_call: -; j_call: TRBJ1-5; cdr3_aa: CASSQDRGNQPQHF; cdr3_nt: TGCGCCAGCAGCCAAGATCGAGGGAATCAGCCCCAGCATTTT
clone_size: -; v_call: TRBV6-5; d_call: TRBD1; j_call: TRBJ1-1; cdr3_aa: CASSPDRGPTEAFF; cdr3_nt: TGTGCCAGCAGCCCCGACAGGGGGCCCACTGAAGCTTTCTTT
clone_size: -; v_call: TRBV6-5; d_call: -; j_call: TRBJ1-5; cdr3_aa: CASRLSGMGNQPQHF; cdr3_nt: TGTGCCAGCAGATTATCAGGGATGGGCAATCAGCCCCAGCATTTT
clone_size: -; v_call: TRBV30; d_call: -; j_call: TRBJ1-6; cdr3_aa: CAWSEADSPLHF; cdr3_nt: TGTGCCTGGAGTGAGGCGGATTCACCCCTCCACTTT
clone_size: -; v_call: TRBV19; d_call: -; j_call: TRBJ1-1; cdr3_aa: CASSIGHRMNTEAFF; cdr3_nt: TGTGCCAGTAGTATTGGACACAGGATGAACACTGAAGCTTTCTTT
clone_size: -; v_call: TRBV3-1/TRBV3-2; d_call: -; j_call: TRBJ1-2; cdr3_aa: CASSRTDRTVF; cdr3_nt: TGTGCCAGCAGCCGGACAGACCGGACGGTCTTC
clone_size: once; v_call: TRBV29-1; d_call: -; j_call: TRBJ1-1; cdr3_aa: CSVEQGNTEAFF; cdr3_nt: TGCAGCGTTGAACAGGGGAACACTGAAGCTTTCTTT
clone_size: -; v_call: TRBV6-5; d_call: -; j_call: TRBJ1-2; cdr3_aa: CASSGQGGYTF; cdr3_nt: TGTGCCAGCAGCGGACAAGGCGGCTACACCTTC
clone_size: -; v_call: TRBV4-2; d_call: TRBD1; j_call: TRBJ2-2; cdr3_aa: CASSQSTGQDTGELFF; cdr3_nt: TGTGCCAGCAGCCAATCGACAGGGCAGGACACCGGGGAGCTGTTTTTT
clone_size: -; v_call: TRBV6-6; d_call: -; j_call: TRBJ2-5; cdr3_aa: CASSYRRAETQYF; cdr3_nt: TGTGCCAGCAGTTACAGGCGGGCTGAGACCCAGTACTTC
clone_size: -; v_call: TRBV5-8; d_call: TRBD1; j_call: TRBJ1-2; cdr3_aa: CASSLSGTGGYYGYTF; cdr3_nt: TGTGCCAGCAGCTTGTCCGGGACAGGGGGTTACTATGGCTACACCTTC
clone_size: -; v_call: TRBV4-1; d_call: -; j_call: TRBJ2-3; cdr3_aa: CASSQDPLATDTQYF; cdr3_nt: TGCGCCAGCAGCCAAGATCCCCTAGCCACAGATACGCAGTATTTT
clone_size: -; v_call: TRBV7-3; d_call: -; j_call: TRBJ2-5; cdr3_aa: CASSPKRGNQETQYF; cdr3_nt: TGTGCCAGCAGCCCAAAAAGGGGGAATCAAGAGACCCAGTACTTC
clone_size: -; v_call: TRBV5-1; d_call: -; j_call: TRBJ2-3; cdr3_aa: CASSLAPGTDTQYF; cdr3_nt: TGCGCCAGCAGCTTGGCCCCGGGCACAGATACGCAGTATTTT
clone_size: -; v_call: TRBV9; d_call: -; j_call: TRBJ2-1; cdr3_aa: CASSGGLIYNEQFF; cdr3_nt: TGTGCCAGCAGCGGGGGCTTAATCTACAATGAGCAGTTCTTC
clone_size: -; v_call: TRBV4-1; d_call: TRBD1; j_call: TRBJ2-7; cdr3_aa: CASSQDGGQDEQYF; cdr3_nt: TGCGCCAGCAGCCAAGATGGGGGACAGGACGAGCAGTACTTC
clone_size: -; v_call: TRBV3-1/TRBV3-2; d_call: -; j_call: TRBJ2-7; cdr3_aa: CASSQGYAGPDEQYF; cdr3_nt: TGTGCCAGCAGCCAAGGTTATGCAGGCCCTGACGAGCAGTACTTC
clone_size: -; v_call: TRBV5-6; d_call: -; j_call: TRBJ1-2; cdr3_aa: CASSLPDLNGYTF; cdr3_nt: TGTGCCAGCAGCTTGCCCGACTTGAATGGCTACACCTTC